This entry is about one T cell receptor (beta chain). Its antigen is still unknown. Researchers used 5'RACE with constant-segment primers to make TCR alpha and TCR beta cDNA libraries that carry sample barcodes and UMIs. TCRdb re-called the 5' RACE reads through MiXCR, storing one row per CDR3 protein. The sample contains about 560,000 distinct CDR3 sequences, 20% to 25% of which appear only once. V shed 7 bases and J 1 base; nucleotides not matched to a gene: 12. The CDR3 is 18 amino acids. The entry originates in a study of T-cell memory formation after mild COVID-19. Study information: Each donor largely had its own TCR clusters. General study results and limits: Detection of some responders pre-infection suggested pre-existing cross-reactive memory T cells participated. Confirmation of SARS-CoV-2 specificity was lacking for second-wave clones peaking day 37.

The chain recombines TRBV12-3 or TRBV12-4 with TRBJ2-2; 10 bases line up with TRBD2. Sequenced material: PBMCs or a T cell subset sorted from them (not recorded which). This sequence was found in an adult woman who had mild COVID-19 (a few samples of this study predate the infection). Cell type and time point are not known. CDR3 amino acids: CASKPPSGLAVNTGELFF. The CDR3 bases are TGTGCCAGCAAGCCCCCCTCCGGACTAGCGGTGAACACCGGGGAGCTGTTTTTT.